Listed below are T cell receptor beta chains from one sample, sequenced in a study of T cells in Graves' hyperthyroidism and ophthalmopathy. MiXCR, applied by TCRdb to the multiplex PCR reads, yields one record per CDR3 protein. The table records some 560,000 distinct CDR3 sequences, about 15% of them present only once. The sequenced material came from blood. The receptor source for this set is a woman aged 25 to 39 with Graves' hyperthyroidism. Each CDR3 is given with its conserved first and last residue. D genes are given only for firm matches. A row's size may be missing; if present it is once, few, many or a size class.

j_call clone_size d_call v_call cdr3_aa cdr3_nt
TRBJ2-2 many TRBD1 TRBV11-2 CASSLASTGSTGELFF TGTGCCAGCAGCTTAGCTTCGACAGGGTCTACCGGGGAGCTGTTTTTT
TRBJ1-1 many - TRBV5-1 CASRRGENTEAFF TGCGCCAGCAGAAGGGGCGAGAACACTGAAGCTTTCTTT
TRBJ2-1 - - TRBV11-2 CASRGLYNEQFF TGTGCCAGCAGGGGGCTTTACAATGAGCAGTTCTTC
TRBJ2-1 - - TRBV20-1 CSAGHFGGVDNEQFF TGCAGTGCTGGCCATTTCGGGGGAGTTGACAATGAGCAGTTCTTC
TRBJ2-7 many TRBD2 TRBV28 CASTESGRGNEQYF TGTGCCAGCACCGAGAGCGGGAGAGGTAACGAGCAGTACTTC
TRBJ2-7 many TRBD2 TRBV7-6 CASSGTSGLAYEQYF TGTGCCAGCAGCGGGACTAGCGGGTTAGCTTACGAGCAGTACTTC
TRBJ2-3 many - TRBV20-1 CSASDPSDTQYF TGCAGTGCTAGCGATCCCTCAGATACGCAGTATTTT
TRBJ1-1 - TRBD1 TRBV18 CASSPPKQGIPEAFF TGTGCCAGCTCACCCCCGAAACAGGGGATCCCTGAAGCTTTCTTT
TRBJ2-7 - TRBD2 TRBV7-8 CASSTRLAGGPGYEQYF TGTGCCAGCAGCACCCGTCTAGCGGGAGGGCCGGGTTACGAGCAGTACTTC
TRBJ1-5 many TRBD1 TRBV30 CAWENGQGLNQPQHF TGTGCCTGGGAGAACGGACAGGGACTCAATCAGCCCCAGCATTTT
TRBJ2-7 many - TRBV28 CASRLQSEQYF TGTGCCAGCAGACTGCAGTCCGAGCAGTACTTC
TRBJ1-5 many - TRBV2 CASSEQGWQPQHF TGTGCCAGCAGTGAACAGGGCTGGCAGCCCCAGCATTTT
TRBJ2-7 - TRBD2 TRBV7-9 CASSWQTSGRVAQQYF TGTGCCAGCAGCTGGCAGACTAGCGGGAGGGTAGCGCAGCAGTACTTC
TRBJ2-7 - - TRBV5-4 CASSLSLLSCTYEQYF TGTGCCAGCAGCTTGTCCCTCCTCTCCTGTACCTACGAGCAGTACTTC
TRBJ2-2 - TRBD2 TRBV7-9 CASSYLSTSGARVTGELFF TGTGCCAGCAGCTATCTTTCTACTAGCGGGGCGCGAGTCACCGGGGAGCTGTTTTTT
TRBJ2-2 many TRBD1 TRBV20-1 CSARAIGGQGLAGELFF TGCAGTGCTAGAGCCATTGGGGGACAGGGGTTAGCCGGGGAGCTGTTTTTT
TRBJ2-7 many TRBD2 TRBV2 CASREIAGARYEQYF TGTGCCAGCAGGGAGATAGCGGGAGCTCGCTACGAGCAGTACTTC